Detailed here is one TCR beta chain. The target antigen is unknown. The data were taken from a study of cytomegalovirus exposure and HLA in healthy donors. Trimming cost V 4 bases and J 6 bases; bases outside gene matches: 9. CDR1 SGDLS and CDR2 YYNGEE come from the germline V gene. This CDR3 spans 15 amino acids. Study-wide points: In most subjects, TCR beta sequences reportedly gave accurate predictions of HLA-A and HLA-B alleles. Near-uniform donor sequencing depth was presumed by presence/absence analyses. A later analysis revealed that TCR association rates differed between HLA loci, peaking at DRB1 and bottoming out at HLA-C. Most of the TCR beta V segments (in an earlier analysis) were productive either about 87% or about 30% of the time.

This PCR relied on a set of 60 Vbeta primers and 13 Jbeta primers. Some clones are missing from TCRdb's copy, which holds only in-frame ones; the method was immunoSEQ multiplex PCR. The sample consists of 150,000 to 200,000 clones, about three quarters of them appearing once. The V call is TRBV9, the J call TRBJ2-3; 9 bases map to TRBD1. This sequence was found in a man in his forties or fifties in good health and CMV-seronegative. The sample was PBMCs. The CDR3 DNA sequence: TGTGCCAGCAGCATTTCGACCGGGACAGGGGATACGCAGTATTTT. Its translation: CASSISTGTGDTQYF. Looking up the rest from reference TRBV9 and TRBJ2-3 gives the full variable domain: DSGVTQTPKHLITATGQRVTLRCSPRSGDLSVYWYQQSLDQGLQFLIQYYNGEERAKGNILERFSAQQFPDLHSELNLSSLELGDSALYFCASSISTGTGDTQYFGPGTRLTVL.